These 11 T cell receptor beta chains were all obtained from the same sample, sequenced in a study of cytomegalovirus exposure and HLA in healthy donors. The primer mix had 60 Vbeta and 13 Jbeta primers. Generated by immunoSEQ multiplex PCR, the TCRdb table keeps only in-frame clones and is missing some. The table lists about 160,000 clones, approximately 80% of them singletons. Sequenced input: PBMCs. These receptors all stem from a man aged 30-40 years in good health and CMV-seropositive.

The chain combines TRBV19 with TRBJ2-1; possible D gene TRBD1, 7 bases. Germline V CDR1 and CDR2: LNHDA, SQIVND (reference sequence). Trimming pared 5 bases from V and 7 bases from J, leaving 15 bases between. CDR3 length: 14 residues. In DNA form, the CDR3 reads TGTGCCAGTAGTCAAGCAGGGGGGAGGAATGAGCAGTTCTTC. Translation: CASSQAGGRNEQFF. The entire variable domain, with the rest obtained from reference TRBV19 and TRBJ2-1, is as follows: DGGITQSPKYLFRKEGQNVTLSCEQNLNHDAMYWYRQDPGQGLRLIYYSQIVNDFQKGDIAEGYSVSREKKESFPLTVTSAQKNPTAFYLCASSQAGGRNEQFFGPGTRLTVL.

This clone appeared a few times. CDR3 loop: CASSILPKSSGANVLTF. Here the CDR3 DNA reads TGTGCCAGTAGTATCCTACCTAAAAGCTCTGGGGCCAACGTCCTGACTTTC. J is TRBJ2-6 and V is TRBV19; no reliable D call. The V end lost 3 bases, the J end lost 0 bases, and 12 bases lay between the germline ends. The CDR3 contains 17 residues. Germline CDR1 is LNHDA and CDR2 is SQIVND (reference sequence).

This clone was detected a few times. This chain joins TRBV19 and TRBJ2-5, with no clear D. Trimming pared 0 bases from V and 5 bases from J, leaving 16 bases between. Germline CDR1 and CDR2: LNHDA and SQIVND (reference sequence). This CDR3 comprises 16 residues. The CDR3 loop reads CASSIEVSFMRETQYF. The CDR3 DNA sequence: TGTGCCAGTAGTATAGAGGTCAGTTTCATGCGGGAGACCCAGTACTTC.

This rearrangement joins TRBV4-1 to TRBJ2-3, with 10 bases matching TRBD2. Trimming cost V 1 base and J 2 bases; bases outside gene matches: 12. The CDR3 is 19 amino acids. CDR1 and CDR2 from the germline V gene are MGHRA and YSYEKL. CDR3 sequence: CASSQGSSGGTTFTDTQYF. The CDR3 nucleotides are TGCGCCAGCAGCCAAGGGAGTAGCGGGGGGACTACCTTCACAGATACGCAGTATTTT.

Written as DNA, the CDR3 is TGTGCCAGCACGGGAGTCGGGAGGGAAAAACTGTTTTTT. Encoded protein: CASTGVGREKLFF. The rearrangement joins TRBV2 to TRBJ1-4, with D uncertain. Germline values: CDR1 SNHLY, CDR2 FYNNEI. V lost 7 bases, J lost 8 bases, and 14 bases lay in between. The CDR3 has 13 amino acids.

This clone was recorded once. The CDR3 DNA reads as TGTGCCAGCAGTCCGACAGTGAACACTGAAGCTTTCTTT. It yields the protein CASSPTVNTEAFF. The chain combines TRBV27 with TRBJ1-1, with a weak D call TRBD1 (5 bases). The germline CDR1 and CDR2 sequences are MNHEY and SMNVEV (reference sequence). This CDR3 comprises 13 residues. V was cut by 5 bases and J by 0 bases, with 7 bases left in between.

This rearrangement joins TRBV5-6 to TRBJ1-2, with TRBD1 identical over 7 bases. The CDR3 has 14 residues. Trimming at V came to 3 bases and at J to 4 bases, leaving 6 bases not matched to a gene. Germline V gives CDR1 SGHDT, CDR2 YYEEEE. Written as DNA, the CDR3 is TGTGCCAGCAGCTGGACAGGAGCCTCCTATGGCTACACCTTC. This gives the protein CASSWTGASYGYTF.

The chain recombines TRBV29-1 with TRBJ2-1; a weak D match, TRBD2 (6 bases). CDR3 length: 14 amino acids. Trimming took off 1 base at V and 3 bases at J, with 10 bases between the two ends. Per the germline V gene, CDR1 is SQVTM and CDR2 is ANQGSEA. The CDR3 coding sequence is TGCAGCGTTGAAGGGACTAAATACTACAATGAGCAGTTCTTC. Residues: CSVEGTKYYNEQFF.

This clone has just a few counts. The chain joins TRBV11-2 to TRBJ2-2; 9 nucleotides line up with TRBD1. The germline gives CDR1 SGHAT, CDR2 FQNNGV. CDR3 length equals 13 residues. J lost 15 bases, V lost 5 bases, and 10 bases had no gene match. CDR3 DNA sequence: TGTGCCAGCAGCGCAGATGGGGACAGGGTGTTGTTTTTT. The encoded protein is CASSADGDRVLFF.

The chain employs TRBV7-6 and TRBJ2-2, with 8 bases fitting TRBD1. Trimming removed 1 base from V and 4 bases from J; junction bases left unmatched: 8. The germline V gene encodes CDR1 SGHVS and CDR2 FNYEAQ. The CDR3 is 17 amino acids. This CDR3 reads CASSLEPRTGSTGELFF. The CDR3 coding sequence is TGTGCCAGCAGCTTAGAGCCACGGACAGGGTCCACCGGGGAGCTGTTTTTT.

This clone came up once. This chain joins TRBV4-1 and TRBJ2-1; 8 bases agree with TRBD2. Germline V lookup: CDR1 MGHRA, CDR2 YSYEKL. CDR3 length equals 15 residues. Unmatched junction bases numbered 6, after V lost 1 base and J lost 7 bases. DNA of the CDR3: TGCGCCAGCAGCCAAGCCGGGGGGGAGGGGAATGAGCAGTTCTTC. Protein product: CASSQAGGEGNEQFF.